These T cell receptor beta chains were read from a single sample in a study of control samples from healthy donors and cancer patients. Libraries were prepared by immunoSEQ multiplex PCR; TCRdb keeps only in-frame clonotypes and omits some of them. The sample yields about 80,000 clones, roughly nine tenths seen once. Sequences were obtained from blood. Source of these receptors: an older woman in good health. Each CDR3 is given with its conserved first and last residue. A D gene is named only where the DNA matches it firmly. Rows may omit the clone size; those that give it use once, few, many or a size class.

J gene | D gene | V gene | clone size | CDR3 length | CDR3 protein | CDR3 DNA
TRBJ2-7 | . | TRBV6-2/TRBV6-3 | . | 15 | CASSYLNRDPDEQYF | TGTGCCAGCAGTTACTTGAACAGGGATCCCGACGAGCAGTACTTC
TRBJ1-2 | . | TRBV7-9 | . | 15 | CASSPTGRLNYGYTF | TGTGCCAGCAGCCCTACGGGGCGGTTAAACTATGGCTACACCTTC
TRBJ1-6 | . | TRBV30 | . | 15 | CAWNRGGAYNSPLHF | TGTGCCTGGAATAGGGGGGGTGCCTATAATTCACCCCTCCACTTT
TRBJ1-1 | . | TRBV19 | . | 14 | CASSTRVMNTEAFF | TGTGCCAGTAGTACAAGGGTAATGAACACTGAAGCTTTCTTT
TRBJ1-2 | . | TRBV2 | few | 12 | CASSEASYGYTF | TGTGCCAGCAGTGAAGCGAGCTATGGCTACACCTTC
TRBJ1-1 | . | TRBV11-2 | . | 15 | CASRYTSGLNTEAFF | TGTGCCAGCAGATACACGTCGGGGCTGAACACTGAAGCTTTCTTT
TRBJ2-7 | . | TRBV6-2/TRBV6-3 | . | 14 | CASSGLLGGYEQYF | TGTGCCAGCAGTGGACTTTTGGGGGGCTACGAGCAGTACTTC
TRBJ2-3 | . | TRBV7-2 | . | 15 | CASRSRGAHTDTQYF | TGTGCCAGCAGATCCAGGGGGGCCCACACAGATACGCAGTATTTT
TRBJ2-7 | . | TRBV6-5 | . | 13 | CASRQQGDYEQYF | TGTGCCAGCAGGCAACAGGGTGACTACGAGCAGTACTTC
TRBJ1-5 | . | TRBV13 | . | 14 | CASSLGPINQPQHF | TGTGCCAGCAGCTTAGGACCGATTAATCAGCCCCAGCATTTT
TRBJ1-5 | . | TRBV19 | . | 8 | CAKKGEHF | TGTGCCAAAAAGGGAGAGCATTTT
TRBJ2-2 | . | TRBV1 | . | 15 | CTSSQDNKGSGELFF | TGCACCAGCAGCCAAGATAACAAAGGCTCCGGGGAGCTGTTTTTT
TRBJ2-6 | TRBD1 | TRBV6-6 | once | 18 | CASSPRDRRDSGANVLTF | TGTGCCAGCAGTCCCCGGGACAGGAGAGACTCTGGGGCCAACGTCCTGACTTTC
TRBJ2-7 | . | TRBV6-5 | . | 15 | CASKAGPLVLGEQYF | TGTGCCAGCAAGGCAGGGCCGCTAGTCTTAGGCGAGCAGTACTTC
TRBJ2-7 | . | TRBV7-2 | . | 16 | CASSLGGGGYDYEQYF | TGTGCCAGCAGCTTAGGGGGAGGGGGGTATGACTACGAGCAGTACTTC
TRBJ1-1 | . | TRBV7-9 | . | 12 | CAARTGNTEAFF | TGTGCCGCCCGAACAGGGAACACTGAAGCTTTCTTT
TRBJ2-1 | TRBD2 | TRBV7-8 | . | 14 | CASSARGGHNEQFF | TGTGCCAGCAGCGCCCGGGGGGGTCACAATGAGCAGTTCTTC
TRBJ1-2 | . | TRBV6-2/TRBV6-3 | . | 14 | CASSRGVFSYGYTF | TGTGCCAGCAGTCGTGGGGTCTTCTCGTATGGCTACACCTTC
TRBJ1-4 | . | TRBV5-6 | . | 13 | CASSSGWGEKLFF | TGTGCCAGCAGCTCCGGCTGGGGGGAAAAACTGTTTTTT